Given below is one TCR beta chain in context. No antigen is known for it. The record originates from a study of shared clonotypes between healthy human individuals. Overall study context: The composition of the donors was a couple of women and a few men aged 18 to 49. General study results and limits: Blood was the sole source, and tissue repertoires probably differ.

Negatively enriched CD4+ T cells were divided by CD45RA into naive and memory. In the study's own analysis: ImmunoSEQ output held junction-only sequences without quality scores, so filtering differed. Data came from immunoSEQ multiplex PCR; TCRdb stores just in-frame clones and leaves some out. V and J calls and clone size are as listed in that table; D and trimming were resolved from the DNA. Here the sample spans about 2.4 million clones, about 92% being singletons. CDR3 size: 14 residues. Germline V lookup: CDR1 SGHTA, CDR2 FQGNSA. V was clipped by 5 bases and J by 5 bases; unmatched bases: 7. The rearrangement links TRBV7-2 to TRBJ2-5; 8 bases are shared with TRBD2. The receptor was derived from a man younger than 35 in good health. Sequencing used naive CD4+ T cells sorted from blood. The subset denotes: CD45RA+ positively selected. The CDR3 DNA reads TGTGCCAGCAGCCGCAGCGGGAGTAGGGAGACCCAGTACTTC. Its translation is CASSRSGSRETQYF.